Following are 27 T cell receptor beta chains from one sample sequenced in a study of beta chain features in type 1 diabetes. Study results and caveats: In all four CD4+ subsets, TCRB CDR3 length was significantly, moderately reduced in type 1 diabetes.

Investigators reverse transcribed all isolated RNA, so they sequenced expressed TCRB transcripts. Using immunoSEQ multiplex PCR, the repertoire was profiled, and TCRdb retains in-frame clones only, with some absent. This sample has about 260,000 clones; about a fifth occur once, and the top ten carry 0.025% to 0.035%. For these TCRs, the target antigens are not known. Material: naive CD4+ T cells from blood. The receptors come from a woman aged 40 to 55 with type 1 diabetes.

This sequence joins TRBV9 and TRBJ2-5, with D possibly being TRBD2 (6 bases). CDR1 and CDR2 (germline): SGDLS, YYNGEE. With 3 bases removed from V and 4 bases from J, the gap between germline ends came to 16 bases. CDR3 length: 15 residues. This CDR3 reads CASSGSEGRRETQYF. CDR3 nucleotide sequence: TGTGCCAGCAGCGGTTCGGAAGGGAGGAGAGAGACCCAGTACTTC.

CDR3 loop: CASSLWGQGFEQYF. The CDR3 nucleotides read TGTGCCAGCAGCTTATGGGGACAGGGCTTCGAGCAGTACTTC. The rearrangement links TRBV7-2 to TRBJ2-7; 9 nucleotides agree with TRBD1. The CDR3 has 14 residues. With 2 bases clipped from V and 6 bases from J, the junction kept 5 bases outside the gene matches. Germline CDR1 and CDR2: SGHTA and FQGNSA.

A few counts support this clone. The CDR3 here is CASSLGQGTGYTF. CDR3 bases: TGTGCCAGCAGCTTGGGACAGGGCACGGGCTACACCTTC. The rearrangement joins TRBV5-4 to TRBJ1-2; 7 positions match TRBD1. This CDR3 is built from 13 residues. The ends lost 0 bases at V and 8 bases at J; junction bases unmatched: 4. Germline CDR1 reads SGHNT; CDR2 reads YYREEE (reference sequence). Based on the CDR3 plus reference TRBV5-4 and TRBJ1-2, the full variable domain is ETGVTQSPTHLIKTRGQQVTLRCSSQSGHNTVSWYQQALGQGPQFIFQYYREEENGRGNFPPRFSGLQFPNYSSELNVNALELDDSALYLCASSLGQGTGYTFGSGTRLTVV.

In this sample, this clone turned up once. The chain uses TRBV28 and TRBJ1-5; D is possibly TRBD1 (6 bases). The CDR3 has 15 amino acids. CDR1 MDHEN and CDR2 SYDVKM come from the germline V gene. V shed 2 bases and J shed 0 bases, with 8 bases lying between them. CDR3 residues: CASSLPGASNQPQHF. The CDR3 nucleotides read TGTGCCAGCAGTTTACCAGGGGCTAGCAATCAGCCCCAGCATTTT.

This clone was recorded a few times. In nucleotides, the CDR3 is TGCAGCGTTGGAGGTTTTGAAGATACGCAGTATTTT. Its translation: CSVGGFEDTQYF. The chain employs TRBV29-1 and TRBJ2-3, with D hard to call. Trimming shortened V by 4 bases and J by 5 bases, and 10 bases separated the two germline ends. The CDR3 is 12 residues long. Germline CDR1 SQVTM, CDR2 ANQGSEA.

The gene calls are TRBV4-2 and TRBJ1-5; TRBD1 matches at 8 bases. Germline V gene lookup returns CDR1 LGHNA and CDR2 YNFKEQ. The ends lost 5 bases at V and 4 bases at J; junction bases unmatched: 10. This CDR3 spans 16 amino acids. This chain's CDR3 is CASSSRGRGRNQPQHF. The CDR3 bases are TGTGCCAGCAGCTCCAGGGGGCGCGGGAGAAATCAGCCCCAGCATTTT.

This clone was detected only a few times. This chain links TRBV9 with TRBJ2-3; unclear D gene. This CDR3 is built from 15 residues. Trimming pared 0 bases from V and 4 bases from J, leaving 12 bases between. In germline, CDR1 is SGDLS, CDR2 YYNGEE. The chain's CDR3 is CASSVGGVLADTQYF. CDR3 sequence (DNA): TGTGCCAGCAGCGTAGGAGGAGTGCTTGCAGATACGCAGTATTTT.

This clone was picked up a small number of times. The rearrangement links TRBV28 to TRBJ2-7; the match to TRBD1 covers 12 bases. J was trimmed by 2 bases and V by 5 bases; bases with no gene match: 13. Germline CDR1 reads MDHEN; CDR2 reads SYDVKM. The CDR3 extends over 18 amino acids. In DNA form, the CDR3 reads TGTGCCAGCAGTGTGGGACAGGGGGCAATTGGGACCCCCTACGAGCAGTACTTC. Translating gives CASSVGQGAIGTPYEQYF.

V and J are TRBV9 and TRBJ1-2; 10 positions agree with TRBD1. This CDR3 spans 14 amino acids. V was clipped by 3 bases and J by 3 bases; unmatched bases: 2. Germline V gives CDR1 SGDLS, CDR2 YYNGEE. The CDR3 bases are TGTGCCAGCAGCGGACAGGGGGCACACTATGGCTACACCTTC. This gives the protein CASSGQGAHYGYTF.

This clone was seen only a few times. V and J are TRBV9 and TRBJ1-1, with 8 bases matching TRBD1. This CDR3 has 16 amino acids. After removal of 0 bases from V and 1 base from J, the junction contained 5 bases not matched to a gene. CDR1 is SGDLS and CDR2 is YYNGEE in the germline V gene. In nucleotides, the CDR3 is TGTGCCAGCAGCGTAGGTGGTGGGACAGGGAACACTGAAGCTTTCTTT. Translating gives CASSVGGGTGNTEAFF.

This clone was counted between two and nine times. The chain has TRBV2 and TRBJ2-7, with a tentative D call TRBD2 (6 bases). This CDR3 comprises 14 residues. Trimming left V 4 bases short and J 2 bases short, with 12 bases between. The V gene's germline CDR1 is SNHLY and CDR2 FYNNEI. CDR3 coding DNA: TGTGCCAGCAGTGGGGGGAGGAAGGCCTACGAGCAGTACTTC. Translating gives CASSGGRKAYEQYF.

The CDR3 reads CSVSPPGAGVNTGELFF. CDR3 nucleotides: TGCAGCGTTTCGCCACCGGGAGCGGGAGTGAACACCGGGGAGCTGTTTTTT. The V and J genes are TRBV29-1 and TRBJ2-2; 8 positions match TRBD2. Germline-derived CDR1 and CDR2 are SQVTM and ANQGSEA. This CDR3 comprises 17 residues. The V and J ends lost 5 bases and 1 base, in that order; junction bases with no gene match: 12.

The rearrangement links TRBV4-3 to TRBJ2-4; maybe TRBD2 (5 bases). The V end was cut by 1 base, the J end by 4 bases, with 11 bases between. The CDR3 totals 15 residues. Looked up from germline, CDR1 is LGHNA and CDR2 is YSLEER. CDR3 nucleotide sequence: TGCGCCAGCAGCCAAGTCGGGGTCCAGAAAAACATTCAGTACTTC. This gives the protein CASSQVGVQKNIQYF.

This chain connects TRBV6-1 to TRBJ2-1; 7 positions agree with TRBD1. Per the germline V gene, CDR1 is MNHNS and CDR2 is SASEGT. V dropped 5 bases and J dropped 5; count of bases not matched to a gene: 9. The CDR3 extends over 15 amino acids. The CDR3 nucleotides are TGTGCCAGCAGTCGATCGGCCGGGACAGACAATGAGCAGTTCTTC. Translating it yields CASSRSAGTDNEQFF.

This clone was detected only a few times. The CDR3: CASSPGRDEKLFF. In nucleotides, the CDR3 is TGTGCCAGCTCACCAGGGAGAGATGAAAAACTGTTTTTT. The chain carries TRBV18 and TRBJ1-4; D gene ambiguous. Trimming stripped 2 bases from V and 6 bases from J, with 7 bases between. This CDR3 comprises 13 residues. The germline V gene encodes CDR1 KGHSH and CDR2 LQKENI.

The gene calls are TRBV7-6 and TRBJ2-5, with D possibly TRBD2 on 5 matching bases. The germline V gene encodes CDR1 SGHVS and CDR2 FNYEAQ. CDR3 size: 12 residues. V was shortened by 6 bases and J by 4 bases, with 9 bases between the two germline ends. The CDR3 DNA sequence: TGTGCCAGCAGTGAGGGCTTAGAGACCCAGTACTTC. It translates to CASSEGLETQYF.

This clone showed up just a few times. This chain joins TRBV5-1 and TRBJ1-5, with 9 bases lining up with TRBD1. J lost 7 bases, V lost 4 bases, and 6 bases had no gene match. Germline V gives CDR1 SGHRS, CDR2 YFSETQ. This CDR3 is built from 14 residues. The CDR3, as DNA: TGCGCCAGCAGCAAGGACGGGACAGGGCAGCCCCAGCATTTT. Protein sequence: CASSKDGTGQPQHF.

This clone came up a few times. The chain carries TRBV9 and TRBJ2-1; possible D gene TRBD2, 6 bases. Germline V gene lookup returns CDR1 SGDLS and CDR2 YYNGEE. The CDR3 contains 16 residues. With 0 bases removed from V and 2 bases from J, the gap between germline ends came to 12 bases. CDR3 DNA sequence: TGTGCCAGCAGCGTAGCGAGCGGGCCTCCCTACAATGAGCAGTTCTTC. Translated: CASSVASGPPYNEQFF.

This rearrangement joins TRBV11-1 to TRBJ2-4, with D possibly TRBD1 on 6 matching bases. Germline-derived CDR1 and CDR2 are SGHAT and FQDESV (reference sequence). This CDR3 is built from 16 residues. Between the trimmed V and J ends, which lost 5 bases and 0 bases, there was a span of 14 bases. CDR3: CASSLPQGLAKNIQYF. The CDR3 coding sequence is TGTGCCAGCAGCCTACCACAGGGATTAGCCAAAAACATTCAGTACTTC.

The DNA for the CDR3 is TGCAGCGTTGAAGTCCCGAGGGGGCTATACACTGAAGCTTTCTTT. Amino acids: CSVEVPRGLYTEAFF. The genes are TRBV29-1 and TRBJ1-1; 7 bases match TRBD1. The V gene's germline CDR1 is SQVTM and CDR2 ANQGSEA. The ends lost 1 base at V and 3 bases at J; junction bases unmatched: 8. The CDR3 extends over 15 amino acids.

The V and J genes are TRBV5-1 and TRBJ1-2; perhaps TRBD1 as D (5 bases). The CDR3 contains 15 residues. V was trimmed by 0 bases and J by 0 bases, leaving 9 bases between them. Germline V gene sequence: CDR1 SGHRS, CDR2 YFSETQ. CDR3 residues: CASSLGGLPNYGYTF. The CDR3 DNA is TGCGCCAGCAGCTTGGGGGGCCTTCCTAACTATGGCTACACCTTC.

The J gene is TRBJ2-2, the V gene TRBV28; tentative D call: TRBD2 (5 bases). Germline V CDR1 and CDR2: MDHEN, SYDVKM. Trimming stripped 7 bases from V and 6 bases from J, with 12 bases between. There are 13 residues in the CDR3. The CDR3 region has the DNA TGTGCCAGCAAATCGGGGAGTCCCGGGGAGCTGTTTTTT. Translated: CASKSGSPGELFF.

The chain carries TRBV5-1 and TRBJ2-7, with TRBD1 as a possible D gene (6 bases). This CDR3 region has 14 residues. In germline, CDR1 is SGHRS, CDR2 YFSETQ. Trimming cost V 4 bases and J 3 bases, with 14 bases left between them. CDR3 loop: CASSPQGSLYEQYF. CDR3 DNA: TGCGCCAGCAGCCCCCAGGGGAGCCTCTACGAGCAGTACTTC.

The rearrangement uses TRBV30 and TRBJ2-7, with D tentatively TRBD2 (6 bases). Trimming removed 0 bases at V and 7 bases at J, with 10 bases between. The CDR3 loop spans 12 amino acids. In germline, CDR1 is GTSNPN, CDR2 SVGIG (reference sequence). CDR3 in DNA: TGTGCCTGGAGTGTACGGGGGTTAGAGCAGTACTTC. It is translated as CAWSVRGLEQYF.

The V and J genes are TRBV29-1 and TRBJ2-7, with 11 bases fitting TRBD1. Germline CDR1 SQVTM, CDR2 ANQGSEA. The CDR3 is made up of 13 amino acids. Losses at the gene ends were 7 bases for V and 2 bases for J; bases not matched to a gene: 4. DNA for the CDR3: TGCAGCGCAATGGGACAGGGGGCCTACGAGCAGTACTTC. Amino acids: CSAMGQGAYEQYF.

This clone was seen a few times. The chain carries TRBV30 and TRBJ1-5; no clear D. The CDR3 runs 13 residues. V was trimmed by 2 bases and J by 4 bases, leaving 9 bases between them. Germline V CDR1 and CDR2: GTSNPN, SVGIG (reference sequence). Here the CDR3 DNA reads TGTGCCTGGAGTAGTGAGGGTAATCAGCCCCAGCATTTT. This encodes CAWSSEGNQPQHF.

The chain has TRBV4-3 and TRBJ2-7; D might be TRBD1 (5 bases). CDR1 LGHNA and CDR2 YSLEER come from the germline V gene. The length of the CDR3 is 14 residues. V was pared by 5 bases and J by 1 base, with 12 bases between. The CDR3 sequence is CASSRDSLSYEQYF. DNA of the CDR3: TGCGCCAGCAGCAGAGACAGCCTATCCTACGAGCAGTACTTC.